These 14 T cell receptor beta chains were sequenced from one sample in a study of blood T cell repertoires in COVID-19. Profiling relied on immunoSEQ multiplex PCR, and the TCRdb table lists in-frame clones only, not all of them. The profile shows some 160,000 clones, over 80% of them singletons. Material for sequencing was peripheral blood. All receptors come from a man between 70 and 80 years old who had recovered from COVID-19.

This clone was observed a single time. The CDR3 sequence: CASSPDRLNQPQHF. DNA of the CDR3: TGTGCCAGCTCACCCGACAGGCTTAATCAGCCCCAGCATTTT. V and J are TRBV18 and TRBJ1-5; possible D gene TRBD1, 6 bases. The CDR3 extends over 14 amino acids. V was cut by 3 bases and J by 4 bases, with 10 bases left in between. Germline V gene data show CDR1 as KGHSH and CDR2 as LQKENI. Together with reference TRBV18 and TRBJ1-5, the CDR3 gives the full variable domain: NAGVMQNPRHLVRRRGQEARLRCSPMKGHSHVYWYRQLPEEGLKFMVYLQKENIIDESGMPKERFSAEFPKEGPSILRIQQVVRGDSAAYFCASSPDRLNQPQHFGDGTRLSIL.

This chain joins TRBV29-1 and TRBJ2-7, with D maybe TRBD1 (6 bases). The germline V gene has CDR1 SQVTM and CDR2 ANQGSEA. Trimming cost V 5 bases and J 6 bases, with 11 bases left between them. This CDR3 contains 11 residues. CDR3 nucleotides: TGCAGCGTTCCGGGACACTCCGAGCAGTACTTC. Translation gives CSVPGHSEQYF.

The chain uses TRBV28 and TRBJ2-2; 10 bases match TRBD1. This CDR3 has 21 amino acids. V dropped 3 bases and J dropped 0; count of bases not matched to a gene: 16. From germline, CDR1 is MDHEN and CDR2 SYDVKM. The CDR3 DNA reads TGTGCCAGCAGTTTGTGGGGGACAGGGGCCGACGTACTACCGAACACCGGGGAGCTGTTTTTT. It specifies CASSLWGTGADVLPNTGELFF.

The V gene is TRBV5-8, the J gene TRBJ2-7, with no clear D. The V end was cut by 5 bases, the J end by 3 bases, with 9 bases between. The CDR3 is 12 amino acids. The germline V gene has CDR1 SGHTS and CDR2 YDEGEE. The CDR3 protein is CASSSQLYEQYF. DNA of the CDR3: TGTGCCAGCAGTTCCCAACTCTACGAGCAGTACTTC.

The genes are TRBV11-2 and TRBJ2-5, with 13 nucleotides matching TRBD2. Per germline, CDR1 SGHAT and CDR2 FQNNGV. V trimming: 4 bases; J trimming: 4 bases; junction bases outside the gene matches: 3. There are 15 residues in the CDR3. CDR3 bases: TGTGCCAGCAGCTCCGGACTAGCGGGAGTAGAGACCCAGTACTTC. Its protein is CASSSGLAGVETQYF.

This chain connects TRBV2 to TRBJ2-3; a possible D gene is TRBD1 (6 bases). V shed 5 bases and J shed 2 bases, with 20 bases lying between them. Looked up from germline, CDR1 is SNHLY and CDR2 is FYNNEI. The CDR3 extends over 17 amino acids. The CDR3 DNA sequence: TGTGCCAGCAGTCAAGACAAAACAGGGCATCCCACAGATACGCAGTATTTT. It translates to CASSQDKTGHPTDTQYF.

There are a few counts of this clone. As DNA, the CDR3 is TGTGCCAGCAGCGAGAGTCCGGGACTAGCCCAAGATACGCAGTATTTT. Protein product: CASSESPGLAQDTQYF. This chain links TRBV9 with TRBJ2-3; TRBD2 matches at 9 bases. Germline V gene sequence: CDR1 SGDLS, CDR2 YYNGEE. The CDR3 loop spans 16 amino acids. V shed 3 bases and J 5 bases; nucleotides not matched to a gene: 10.

The chain is built from TRBV10-2 and TRBJ2-3; TRBD2 matches at 10 bases. CDR3 length: 15 amino acids. From germline, CDR1 is WSHSY and CDR2 SAAADI. The trim removed 6 bases at V and 3 bases at J, leaving 6 bases unmatched. CDR3 protein: CASSPGLAYTDTQYF. The CDR3 region has the DNA TGCGCCAGCAGCCCGGGACTAGCGTATACAGATACGCAGTATTTT.

The chain uses TRBV19 and TRBJ2-1, with a possible D match to TRBD2 (7 bases). Trimming took off 4 bases at V and 6 bases at J, with 13 bases between the two ends. The CDR3 consists of 14 residues. Germline CDR1 LNHDA, CDR2 SQIVND (reference sequence). The CDR3 region is CASSRGGGTNEQFF. CDR3 DNA: TGTGCCAGTAGTAGGGGAGGGGGAACCAATGAGCAGTTCTTC.

This clone was seen more than once but under ten times. The CDR3: CASSPEDRASEQYF. CDR3 nucleotides: TGTGCCAGCTCACCTGAGGACAGGGCATCCGAGCAGTACTTC. The chain has TRBV18 and TRBJ2-7; TRBD1 agrees at 8 bases. Trimming took 3 bases from V and 6 from J; bases not matched to a gene: 7. CDR3 length: 14 residues. Germline values: CDR1 KGHSH, CDR2 LQKENI. The variable domain in full, completed from reference TRBV18 and TRBJ2-7, reads NAGVMQNPRHLVRRRGQEARLRCSPMKGHSHVYWYRQLPEEGLKFMVYLQKENIIDESGMPKERFSAEFPKEGPSILRIQQVVRGDSAAYFCASSPEDRASEQYFGPGTRLTVT.

V gene TRBV5-1 combines with J gene TRBJ2-1; 11 nucleotides match TRBD2. J gave up 8 bases and V 4 bases, and 11 bases lay outside the gene matches. The length of the CDR3 is 16 residues. Germline assignment: CDR1 SGHRS and CDR2 YFSETQ. CDR3 residues: CASSKEGTSGVDEQFF. The CDR3 DNA is TGCGCCAGCAGCAAGGAGGGGACTAGCGGAGTCGATGAGCAGTTCTTC.

The chain combines TRBV6-1 with TRBJ1-6; TRBD1 matches 7 bases. V shed 4 bases, J shed 0 bases, and the junction held 12 bases outside the gene matches. The germline gives CDR1 MNHNS, CDR2 SASEGT. CDR3 length: 19 residues. The CDR3 loop reads CASSGDRPSRSSYNSPLHF. In DNA form, the CDR3 reads TGTGCCAGCAGTGGGGACAGACCATCTCGAAGCTCCTATAATTCACCCCTCCACTTT.

The chain employs TRBV3-1 (or the pseudogene TRBV3-2) and TRBJ1-3; the D gene is possibly TRBD1 (6 bases). The CDR3 contains 14 residues. Looked up from germline, CDR1 is LGHDT and CDR2 is YNNKEL (reference sequence). Trimming removed 5 bases at V and 7 bases at J, with 15 bases between. The CDR3 DNA is TGTGCCAGCAGCGGAACAGGGTTCGGGAACACCATATATTTT. It translates to CASSGTGFGNTIYF.

The chain is built from TRBV19 and TRBJ2-3; 11 positions agree with TRBD1. The germline gives CDR1 LNHDA, CDR2 SQIVND (reference sequence). Trimming cost V 6 bases and J 6 bases; bases outside gene matches: 8. The CDR3 is made up of 15 amino acids. CDR3 sequence (DNA): TGTGCCAGTAGCCAGGGACAGGGGGAGTCGGATACGCAGTATTTT. This encodes CASSQGQGESDTQYF.